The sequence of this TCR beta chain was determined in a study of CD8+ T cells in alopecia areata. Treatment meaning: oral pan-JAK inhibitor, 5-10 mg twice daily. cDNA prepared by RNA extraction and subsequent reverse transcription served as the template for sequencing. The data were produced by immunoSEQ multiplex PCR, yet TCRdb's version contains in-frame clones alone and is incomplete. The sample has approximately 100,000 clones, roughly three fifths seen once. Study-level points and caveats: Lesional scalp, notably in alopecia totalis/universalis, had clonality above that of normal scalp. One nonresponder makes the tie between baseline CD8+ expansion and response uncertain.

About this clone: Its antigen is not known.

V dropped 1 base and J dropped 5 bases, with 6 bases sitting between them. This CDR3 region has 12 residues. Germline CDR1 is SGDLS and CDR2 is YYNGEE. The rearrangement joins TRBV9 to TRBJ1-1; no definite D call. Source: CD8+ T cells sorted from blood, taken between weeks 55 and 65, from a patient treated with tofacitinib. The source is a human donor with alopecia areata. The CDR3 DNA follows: TGTGCCAGCAGCGTAATCGGTACTGAAGCTTTCTTT. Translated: CASSVIGTEAFF.